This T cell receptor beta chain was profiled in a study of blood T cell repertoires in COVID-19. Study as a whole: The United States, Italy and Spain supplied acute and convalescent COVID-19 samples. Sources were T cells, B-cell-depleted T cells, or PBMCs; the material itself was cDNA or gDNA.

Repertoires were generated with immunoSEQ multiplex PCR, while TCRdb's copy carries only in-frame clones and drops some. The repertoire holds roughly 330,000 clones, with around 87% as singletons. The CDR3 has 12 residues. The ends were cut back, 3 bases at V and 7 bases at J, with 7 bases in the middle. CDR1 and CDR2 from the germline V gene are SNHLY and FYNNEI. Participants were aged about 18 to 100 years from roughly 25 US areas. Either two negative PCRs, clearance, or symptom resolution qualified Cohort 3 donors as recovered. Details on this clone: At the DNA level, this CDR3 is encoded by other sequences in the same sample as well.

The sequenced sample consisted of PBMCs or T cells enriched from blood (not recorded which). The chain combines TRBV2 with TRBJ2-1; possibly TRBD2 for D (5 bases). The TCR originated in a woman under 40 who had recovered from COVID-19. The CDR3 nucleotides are TGTGCCAGCAGTGAGTCGGGGAATGAGCAGTTCTTC. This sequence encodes CASSESGNEQFF.